This TCR beta chain is from a study of regulatory T cells in long-lasting Graves disease (dated by TCRdb to the early 2020s). Looking at the study overall: Persistent Graves' disease was defined as persistently positive TSH receptor autoantibodies together with antithyroid drug treatment for over 5 years. This study used TCR sequencing and RNA sequencing of peripheral blood to compare persistent Graves' disease patients against newly diagnosed Graves' disease patients. TCR sequencing covered some 13 persistent and approximately 20 newly diagnosed Graves' disease patients, some 35 samples in total. The study was conducted in China and was registered as a clinical trial. Antithyroid drugs had been taken for 8.5 to 11 years on average by persistent Graves' disease patients in the clinical cohort.

The time point label for this specimen denotes: persistent/refractory GD, antithyroid drugs over 5 years with positive TRAb. RNA was extracted from PBMCs in TRIzol for both TCR sequencing and RNA sequencing. The diagnosis of Graves' disease was made according to American Thyroid Association guidelines. Patients for the study were recruited at an endocrinology department in Xi'an, China. Each patient gave approximately 9.7 milliliters of peripheral blood, collected in an EDTA anticoagulant tube. Ficoll Paque Plus density gradient separation was used to isolate PBMCs, and no further T cell sorting was performed. An Agilent 2100 Bioanalyzer and agarose gel were used to assess RNA quality, and a NanoDrop 2000 was used to measure RNA concentration. Here is what the overall study found, with its caveats: The study examined only peripheral blood because the primary lesion, thyroid tissue, could not be accessed. More public clonotypes were shared among persistent patients (roughly 2,900) than among newly diagnosed patients (roughly 960). Only the TCR beta chain was sequenced and analyzed. Persistent disease showed preferential use of TRBV28, TRBJ1-2 and TRBJ2-5, whereas newly diagnosed disease favored TRBV20-1 and TRBJ2-1. The authors acknowledged the small sample size as a limitation that may reduce accuracy. Lower TCR Shannon entropy and fewer highly expanded clones were observed in persistent Graves' disease patients than in newly diagnosed patients, which suggested clonal expansion.

With respect to this clonotype: Its antigen is not yet known. The record has no base qualities; no much larger clone is one base away.

The library was made by multiplex PCR. This sample was sequenced with an Illumina HiSeq 4000. iRepertoire HTBI primers and Arm-PCR amplification of CDR3 regions were used to construct TCR beta libraries. Before sequencing, the PCR products underwent gel purification. Concerning the study's data processing: A total of 60 to 80 TRBV and 14 TRBJ segments were identified across samples and were used for gene usage analysis of CDR3 amino acid clonotypes. Filtered high-quality paired reads were merged into contigs using COPE and FqMerger. BLAST was used to align contigs to the IMGT TRBV, TRBD and TRBJ reference genes, and CDR3 was defined following IMGT. Clonotypes above 0.1% frequency were classified as highly expanded clones. Repertoire diversity was measured by Shannon entropy, and V-J evenness by the Gini coefficient. Clonotypes shared by more than one individual were considered public. Clones were called with MiXCR by TCRdb after fastp trimmed the public reads at Q25, and only in-frame beta chains were retained. Identical CDR3 protein sequences are pooled into one entry, listed with their most common genes and DNA. These V and J calls originate from TCRdb's pipeline instead of the authors' own analysis. This sample holds some 330,000 distinct CDR3 sequences; about 23% were observed only once. Of the sample, under 35% falls within the top ten clones.

Measured from the cysteine to the phenylalanine, the CDR3 is 14 residues long. Here the CDR3 DNA is all that survives: 42 bases in frame from base 1. The junction shows trimming of 4 bases on V and 3 bases on J, and the gene matches do not reach 7 bases of it. CDR1 and CDR2 (SGHRS, YFSETQ) derive from the germline V gene. The sequence derives from a woman aged 40-49 years with Graves disease. Donor details come from another sample of the same person, matched by shared clones. The rearrangement combines TRBV5-1 with TRBJ2-7; the junction holds 7 bases that match TRBD1. The specimen comprised peripheral blood mononuclear cells (PBMCs), sampled when the disease was refractory, from a patient treated with antithyroid drugs. This receptor carries the CDR3 CASSPGGVNYEQYF. The bases read TGCGCCAGCAGCCCAGGGGGAGTTAACTACGAGCAGTACTTC. With the rest looked up from the reference TRBV5-1 and TRBJ2-7 genes rather than sequenced, the full variable domain is KAGVTQTPRYLIKTRGQQVTLSCSPISGHRSVSWYQQTPGQGLQFLFEYFSETQRNKGNFPGRFSGRQFSNSRSEMNVSTLELGDSALYLCASSPGGVNYEQYFGPGTRLTVT.